A selection of T cell receptor beta chains follows, all from one sample in a study of blood T cells in healthy people across ages. TCRdb ran MiXCR on the 5' RACE reads and lists one entry per CDR3 protein. The table records 800,000 to 950,000 distinct CDR3 sequences, about 29% of them present only once. These same records also appear under a second study, on T cells of mothers and their children.

The sample taken for sequencing was blood. The source of these receptors is a woman between 40 and 55 years old in good health. CDR3s include the opening cysteine and the closing phenylalanine or tryptophan. D genes are given only for firm matches. Clone size, where shown, is once, few, many, or a class for clones that have expanded.

CDR3: CASSLSGLAGAAYTDTQYF; DNA: TGTGCCAGCAGCTTATCGGGACTAGCGGGGGCCGCTTACACAGATACGCAGTATTTT; V: TRBV7-2; size: -; D: TRBD2; J: TRBJ2-3
CDR3: CASSLAWRGGQETQYF; DNA: TGTGCCAGCAGCTTGGCGTGGCGGGGGGGCCAAGAGACCCAGTACTTC; V: TRBV5-4; size: -; D: TRBD2; J: TRBJ2-5
CDR3: CAWSPRDFAFGANVLTF; DNA: TGTGCCTGGAGTCCCCGGGACTTTGCCTTCGGGGCCAACGTCCTGACTTTC; V: TRBV30; size: -; D: -; J: TRBJ2-6
CDR3: CSARPAGDYSNQPQHF; DNA: TGCAGTGCTCGACCGGCAGGCGACTATAGCAATCAGCCCCAGCATTTT; V: TRBV20-1; size: -; D: -; J: TRBJ1-5
CDR3: CASSGGTAIYEQYF; DNA: TGTGCCAGCAGTGGCGGGACAGCCATCTACGAGCAGTACTTC; V: TRBV28; size: many; D: -; J: TRBJ2-7
CDR3: CSVVGGWDTKAFF; DNA: TGCAGCGTTGTCGGAGGTTGGGACACTAAAGCTTTCTTT; V: TRBV29-1; size: -; D: -; J: TRBJ1-1
CDR3: CASSFAGPSYEQYF; DNA: TGTGCCAGCAGCTTTGCCGGCCCCTCCTACGAGCAGTACTTC; V: TRBV7-2; size: few; D: -; J: TRBJ2-7
CDR3: CASSQGGLAGAGSGANVLTF; DNA: TGTGCCAGCAGCCAAGGAGGGCTAGCGGGGGCCGGCTCTGGGGCCAACGTCCTGACTTTC; V: TRBV4-2; size: few; D: TRBD2; J: TRBJ2-6
CDR3: CASSPLQGAGTDTQYF; DNA: TGTGCCAGCAGCCCTCTACAGGGGGCTGGGACAGATACGCAGTATTTT; V: TRBV4-2; size: few; D: TRBD1; J: TRBJ2-3
CDR3: CASSLYRGEDGYTF; DNA: TGTGCCAGCAGCTTATACCGTGGAGAGGATGGCTACACCTTC; V: TRBV7-2; size: -; D: -; J: TRBJ1-2
CDR3: CASTLTGSTYEQYF; DNA: TGTGCCAGCACCCTGACAGGGAGCACCTACGAGCAGTACTTC; V: TRBV6-2/TRBV6-3; size: -; D: TRBD1; J: TRBJ2-7